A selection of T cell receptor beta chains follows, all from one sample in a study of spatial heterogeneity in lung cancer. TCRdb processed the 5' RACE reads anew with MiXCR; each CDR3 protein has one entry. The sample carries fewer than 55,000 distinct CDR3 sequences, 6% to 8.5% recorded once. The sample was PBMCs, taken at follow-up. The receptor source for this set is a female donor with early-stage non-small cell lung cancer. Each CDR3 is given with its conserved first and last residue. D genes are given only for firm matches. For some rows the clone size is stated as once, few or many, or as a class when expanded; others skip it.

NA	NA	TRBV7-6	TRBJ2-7	TGTGCCAGCAGCTTAGGACGGAAGGAGCAGTACTTC	CASSLGRKEQYF
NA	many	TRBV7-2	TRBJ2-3	TGTGCCAGCAGCGGGGACTTTATCCCCACAGATACGCAGTATTTT	CASSGDFIPTDTQYF
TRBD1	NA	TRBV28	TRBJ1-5	TGTGCCAGCAGTTACAGGGGGCCCCAGCATTTT	CASSYRGPQHF
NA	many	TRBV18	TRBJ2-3	TGTGCCAGCTCACGAAGCTGGAAGGCTAGCGGCACAGATACGCAGTATTTT	CASSRSWKASGTDTQYF
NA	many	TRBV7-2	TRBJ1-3	TGTGCCAGCAGCTTAGGGCAGTGGTTCTCTGGAAACACCATATATTTT	CASSLGQWFSGNTIYF
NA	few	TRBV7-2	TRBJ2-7	TGTGCCAGCAGCCCCTTGGGGTACGAGCAGTACTTC	CASSPLGYEQYF
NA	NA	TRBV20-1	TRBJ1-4	TGCAGTGCTAGAGATTGGCAAGAAAAACTGTTTTTT	CSARDWQEKLFF
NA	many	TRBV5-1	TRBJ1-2	TGCGCCAGCACCCAGGGCGCGGAGAACTATGGCTACACCTTC	CASTQGAENYGYTF
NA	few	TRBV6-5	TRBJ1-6	TGTGCCAGCAGTTCAGGGTTTCTTTATAATTCACCCCTCCACTTT	CASSSGFLYNSPLHF
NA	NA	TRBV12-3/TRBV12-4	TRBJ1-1	TGTGCCAGCAGTTTTTGGAGGCAGAAATCCACTGAAGCTTTCTTT	CASSFWRQKSTEAFF
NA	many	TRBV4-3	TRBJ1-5	TGCGCCAGCAGCCAAGATTTAGGATATCAGCCCCAGCATTTT	CASSQDLGYQPQHF
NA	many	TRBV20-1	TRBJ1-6	TGCAGTGCTAGAGCAGGGGCATGGAATTCACCCCTCCACTTT	CSARAGAWNSPLHF
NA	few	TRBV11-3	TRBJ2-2	TGTGCCAGCAGCCATAGACGAACCCCCGGGGAGCTGTTTTTT	CASSHRRTPGELFF
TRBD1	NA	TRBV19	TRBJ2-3	TGTGCCAGTAGGGACAGGGCCACAGATACGCAGTATTTT	CASRDRATDTQYF
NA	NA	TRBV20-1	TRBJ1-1	TGCAGTGCTGGCACTCCAAGGAACACTGAAGCTTTCTTT	CSAGTPRNTEAFF
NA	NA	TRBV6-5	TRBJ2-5	TGTGCCAGCACCACTACTTGGGGAGAGACCCAGTACTTC	CASTTTWGETQYF
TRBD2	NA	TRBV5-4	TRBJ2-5	TGTGCCAGCAGCTCGACTAGCGGAAACCAAGAGACCCAGTACTTC	CASSSTSGNQETQYF
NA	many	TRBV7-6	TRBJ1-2	TGTGCCAGCAGCTTAGCAGAGAACTATGGCTACACCTTC	CASSLAENYGYTF
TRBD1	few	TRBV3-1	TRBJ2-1	TGTGCCAGCAGCCTTATGGGACAGGGGGCCAATGAGCAGTTCTTC	CASSLMGQGANEQFF
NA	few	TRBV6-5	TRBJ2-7	TGTGCCAGCAGTTACTCGAGGGGGGGCTACGAGCAGTACTTC	CASSYSRGGYEQYF
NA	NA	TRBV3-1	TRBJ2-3	TGTGCCAGCAGCCAAGAACGCCAGGTGGGAGGCAATCAGCCCCAGTATTTT	CASSQERQVGGNQPQYF
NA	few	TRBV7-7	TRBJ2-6	TGTGCCAGCAGCTCGGGCGCTGGGGCCAACGTCCTGACTTTC	CASSSGAGANVLTF
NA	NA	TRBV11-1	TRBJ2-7	TGTGCCAGCGGCCTGGACCAGAGCTCCTACGAGCAGTACTTC	CASGLDQSSYEQYF
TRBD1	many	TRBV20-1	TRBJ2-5	TGCAGTGCTGCGTTTGAGGGGGCGGGGACCCAGTACTTC	CSAAFEGAGTQYF
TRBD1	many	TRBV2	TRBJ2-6	TGTGCCAGCAGTGGGGACAGAAGCTCCTCTGGGGCCAACGTCCTGACTTTC	CASSGDRSSSGANVLTF
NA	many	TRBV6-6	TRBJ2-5	TGTGCCAGCAGTTACAGGCCAGGGCGAGAGACCCAGTACTTC	CASSYRPGRETQYF
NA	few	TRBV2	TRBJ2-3	TGTGCCAGCAGTGGCCGGTTAGGGGGGTCAGATACGCAGTATTTT	CASSGRLGGSDTQYF
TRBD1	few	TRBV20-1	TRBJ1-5	TGCAGTGCTATGGGACAGGGAAATCAGCCCCAGCATTTT	CSAMGQGNQPQHF
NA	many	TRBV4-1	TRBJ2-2	TGCGCCAGCAGCCAACATCAGGACGGGGAGCTGTTTTTT	CASSQHQDGELFF
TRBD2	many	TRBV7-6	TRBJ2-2	TGTGCCAGCAGCTTAGCGGAGACTAGCGGGGGACGAAACACCGGGGAGCTGTTTTTT	CASSLAETSGGRNTGELFF
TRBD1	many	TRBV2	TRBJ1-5	TGTGCCAGCACAGGGGGCCAAAGAAATCAGCCCCAGCATTTT	CASTGGQRNQPQHF
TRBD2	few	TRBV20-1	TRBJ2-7	TGCAGTGCTAGAGTATCAAGGGGAGGAGCGGGGGTCCACGAGCAGTACTTC	CSARVSRGGAGVHEQYF
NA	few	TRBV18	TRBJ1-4	TGTGCCAGCTCACAATGGGAAAATGAAAAACTGTTTTTT	CASSQWENEKLFF
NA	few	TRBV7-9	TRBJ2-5	TGTGCCAGCAGCTTCACCCCAGGGGACGAAGAGACCCAGTACTTC	CASSFTPGDEETQYF
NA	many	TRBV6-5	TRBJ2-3	TGTGCCAGCAGTTACGAAGGGCGGGGCACAGATACGCAGTATTTT	CASSYEGRGTDTQYF
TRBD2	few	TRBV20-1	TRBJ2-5	TGCAGTGCTAGAGACTTCCCCTGGACTAGCGGGAACCGAGAGACCCAGTACTTC	CSARDFPWTSGNRETQYF
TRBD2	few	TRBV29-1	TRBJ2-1	TGCAGCGTTATAACTAGCGGGAATGAGCAGTTCTTC	CSVITSGNEQFF
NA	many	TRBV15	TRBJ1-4	TGTGCCACCAGCAGAGGTGCAACTAATGAAAAACTGTTTTTT	CATSRGATNEKLFF
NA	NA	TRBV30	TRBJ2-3	TGTGCCTGGACCAGGGGTAGCACAGATACGCAGTATTTT	CAWTRGSTDTQYF
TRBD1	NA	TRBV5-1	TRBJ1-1	TGCGCCAGCAGCTTGGTCGTTACAGGGGCCTCTGAAGCTTTCTTT	CASSLVVTGASEAFF
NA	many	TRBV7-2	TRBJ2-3	TGTGCCAGCAGCTTGGGAATTAGCGAGGATACGCAGTATTTT	CASSLGISEDTQYF
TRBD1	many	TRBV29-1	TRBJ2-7	TGCAGCGCTGGGACAGGGGGTAAATCCTACGAGCAGTACTTC	CSAGTGGKSYEQYF
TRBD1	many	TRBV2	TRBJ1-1	TGTGCCAGCAGGGGACAGGGGTCCACTGAAGCTTTCTTT	CASRGQGSTEAFF
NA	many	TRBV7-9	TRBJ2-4	TGTGCCAGCAGCTTTCCGGGGGAAGCCAAAAACATTCAGTACTTC	CASSFPGEAKNIQYF
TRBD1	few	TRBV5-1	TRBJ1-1	TGCGCCAGCAGCCAGACAGGGGAGGCTTTCTTT	CASSQTGEAFF
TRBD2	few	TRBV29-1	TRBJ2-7	TGCAGCGTCGCGGGGGGGCCCACCTACGAGCAGTACTTC	CSVAGGPTYEQYF
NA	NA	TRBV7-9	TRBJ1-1	TGTGCCAGCAGCTTCGCCTCTACAGGAGCTTTCTTT	CASSFASTGAFF
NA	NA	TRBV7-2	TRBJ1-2	TGTGCCAGCAGTAGCTTTCCAGTTGACTACCGCTACACCTTC	CASSSFPVDYRYTF
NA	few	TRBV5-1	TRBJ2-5	TGCGCCAGCAGCTTGAGTTGGGAGACCCAGTACTTC	CASSLSWETQYF
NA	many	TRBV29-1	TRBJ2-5	TGCAGCGTACGGGGGGCAACGGATCAAGAGACCCAGTACTTC	CSVRGATDQETQYF
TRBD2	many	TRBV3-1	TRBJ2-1	TGTGCCAGCAGCCAAGAATCGGCGGGGGATTACTCCTACAATGAGCAGTTCTTC	CASSQESAGDYSYNEQFF
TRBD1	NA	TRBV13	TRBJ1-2	TGTGCCAGCAGCCCTCAAACAGGGGTTAACTATGGCTACACCTTC	CASSPQTGVNYGYTF
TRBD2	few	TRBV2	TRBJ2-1	TGTGCCAGCAGGGGGACTAGGACTACGGCTGAGCAGTTCTTC	CASRGTRTTAEQFF
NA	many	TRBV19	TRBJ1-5	TGTGCCAGTAGTATCTGGTCTCTGAATCAGCCCCAGCATTTT	CASSIWSLNQPQHF
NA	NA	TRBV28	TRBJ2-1	TGTGCCAGCAGACAGAGACTGCCCAATGAGCAGTTCTTC	CASRQRLPNEQFF